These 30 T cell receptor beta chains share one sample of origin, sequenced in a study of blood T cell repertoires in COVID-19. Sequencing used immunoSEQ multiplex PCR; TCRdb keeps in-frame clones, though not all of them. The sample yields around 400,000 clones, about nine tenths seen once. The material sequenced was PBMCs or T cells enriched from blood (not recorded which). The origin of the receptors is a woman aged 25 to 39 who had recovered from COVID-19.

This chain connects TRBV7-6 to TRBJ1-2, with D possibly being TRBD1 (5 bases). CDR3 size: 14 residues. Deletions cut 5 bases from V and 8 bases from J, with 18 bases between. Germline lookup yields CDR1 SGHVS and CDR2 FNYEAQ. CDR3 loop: CASSPIQGDRGYTF. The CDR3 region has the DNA TGTGCCAGCAGCCCGATTCAGGGTGATCGGGGCTACACCTTC.

DNA for the CDR3: TGTGCCAGCTCACCGCCCGGGGTCCTCGAAAAACTGTTTTTT. It specifies CASSPPGVLEKLFF. The chain links TRBV18 to TRBJ1-4; unclear D gene. This CDR3 region has 14 residues. V gave up 3 bases and J gave up 8 bases, with 13 bases separating them. Germline V gives CDR1 KGHSH, CDR2 LQKENI.

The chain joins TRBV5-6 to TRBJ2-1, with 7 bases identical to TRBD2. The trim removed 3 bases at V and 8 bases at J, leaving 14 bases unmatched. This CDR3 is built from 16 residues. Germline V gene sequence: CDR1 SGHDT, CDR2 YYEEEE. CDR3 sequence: CASSSYSGSGRDEQFF. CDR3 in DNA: TGTGCCAGCAGCTCATATAGCGGGTCAGGTAGAGATGAGCAGTTCTTC.

DNA for the CDR3: TGTGCCAGCAGTTTCACGCCAGTCACTAATGAAAAACTGTTTTTT. Residues: CASSFTPVTNEKLFF. The V call is TRBV27, the J call TRBJ1-4; no firm D call. The CDR3 covers 15 residues. The V gene lost 3 bases and the J gene lost 2 bases, with 10 bases spanning the gap. Germline CDR1 and CDR2: MNHEY and SMNVEV (reference sequence).

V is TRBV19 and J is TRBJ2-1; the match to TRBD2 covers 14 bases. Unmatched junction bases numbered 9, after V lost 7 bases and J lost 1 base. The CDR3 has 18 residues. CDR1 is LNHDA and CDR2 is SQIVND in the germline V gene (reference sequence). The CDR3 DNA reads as TGTGCCAGTACCCGCCCCGGGACTAGCGGGAGATCCTACAATGAGCAGTTCTTC. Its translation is CASTRPGTSGRSYNEQFF.

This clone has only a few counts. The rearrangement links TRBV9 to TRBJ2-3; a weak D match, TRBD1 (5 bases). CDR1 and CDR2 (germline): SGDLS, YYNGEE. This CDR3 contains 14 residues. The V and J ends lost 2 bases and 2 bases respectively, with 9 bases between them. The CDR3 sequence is CASSVRGDTDTQYF. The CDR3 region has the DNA TGTGCCAGCAGCGTTAGGGGCGACACAGATACGCAGTATTTT.

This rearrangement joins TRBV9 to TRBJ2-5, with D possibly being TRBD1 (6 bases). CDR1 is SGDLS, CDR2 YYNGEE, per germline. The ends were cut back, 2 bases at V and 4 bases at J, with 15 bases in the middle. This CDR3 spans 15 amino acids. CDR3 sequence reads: CASSVKPTGLETQYF. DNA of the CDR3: TGTGCCAGCAGCGTTAAACCCACAGGGTTAGAGACCCAGTACTTC.

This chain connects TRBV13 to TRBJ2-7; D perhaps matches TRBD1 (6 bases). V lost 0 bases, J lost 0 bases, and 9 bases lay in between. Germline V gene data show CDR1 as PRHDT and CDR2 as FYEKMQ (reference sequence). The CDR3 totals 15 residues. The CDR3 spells CASSLGLGHSYEQYF. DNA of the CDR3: TGTGCCAGCAGCTTAGGCCTGGGACACTCCTACGAGCAGTACTTC.

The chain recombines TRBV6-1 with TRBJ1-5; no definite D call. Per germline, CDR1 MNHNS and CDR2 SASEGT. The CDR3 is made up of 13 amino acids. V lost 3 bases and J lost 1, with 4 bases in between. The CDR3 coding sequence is TGTGCCAGCAGTGATAGAAGCAATCAGCCCCAGCATTTT. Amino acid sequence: CASSDRSNQPQHF.

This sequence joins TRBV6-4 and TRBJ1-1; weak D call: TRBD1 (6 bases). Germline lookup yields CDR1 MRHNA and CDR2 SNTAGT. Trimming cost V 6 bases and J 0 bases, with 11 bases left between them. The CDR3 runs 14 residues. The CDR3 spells CASRGTSMNTEAFF. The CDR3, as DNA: TGTGCCAGCAGGGGGACAAGTATGAACACTGAAGCTTTCTTT.

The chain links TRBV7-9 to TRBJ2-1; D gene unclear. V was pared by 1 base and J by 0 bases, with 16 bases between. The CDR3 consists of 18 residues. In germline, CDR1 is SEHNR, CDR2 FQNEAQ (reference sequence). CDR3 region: CASSLGLGGGTSYNEQFF. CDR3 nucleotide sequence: TGTGCCAGCAGCTTAGGATTAGGTGGCGGAACCTCCTACAATGAGCAGTTCTTC.

The CDR3 spells CATSSGRANEKLFF. DNA for the CDR3: TGTGCCACCAGCAGCGGCCGGGCTAATGAAAAACTGTTTTTT. V gene TRBV15 combines with J gene TRBJ1-4; D not certain. The germline V and J ends were trimmed by 3 bases and 3 bases, with 8 bases remaining between them. This CDR3 is 14 amino acids long. Germline V gene sequence: CDR1 LNHNV, CDR2 YYDKDF (reference sequence). The full variable domain, its missing parts supplied by reference TRBV15 and TRBJ1-4, is DAMVIQNPRYQVTQFGKPVTLSCSQTLNHNVMYWYQQKSSQAPKLLFHYYDKDFNNEADTPDNFQSRRPNTSFCFLDIRSPGLGDTAMYLCATSSGRANEKLFFGSGTQLSVL.

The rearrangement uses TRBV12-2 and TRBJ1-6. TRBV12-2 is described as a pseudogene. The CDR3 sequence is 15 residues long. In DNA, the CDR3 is TGTGCAAGTCGCTTCAAGGAGGGACCGACTTCACCCCTCCACTTT. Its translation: CASRFKEGPTSPLHF.

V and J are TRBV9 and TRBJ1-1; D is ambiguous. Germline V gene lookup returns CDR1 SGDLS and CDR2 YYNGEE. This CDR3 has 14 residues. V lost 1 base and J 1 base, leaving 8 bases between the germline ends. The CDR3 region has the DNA TGTGCCAGCAGCGTACAGTCTGGGAACACTGAAGCTTTCTTT. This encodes CASSVQSGNTEAFF.

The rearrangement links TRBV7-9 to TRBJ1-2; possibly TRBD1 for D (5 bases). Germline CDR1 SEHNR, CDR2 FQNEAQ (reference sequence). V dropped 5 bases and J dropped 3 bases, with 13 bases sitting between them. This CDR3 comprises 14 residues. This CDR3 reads CASSPAGLHYGYTF. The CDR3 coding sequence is TGTGCCAGCAGCCCCGCAGGGCTCCACTATGGCTACACCTTC.

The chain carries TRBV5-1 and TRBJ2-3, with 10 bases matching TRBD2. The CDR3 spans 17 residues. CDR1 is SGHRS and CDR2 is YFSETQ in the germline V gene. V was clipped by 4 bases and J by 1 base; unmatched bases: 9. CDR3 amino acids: CASSPALAGVGTDTQYF. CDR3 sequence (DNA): TGCGCCAGCAGCCCTGCTCTAGCGGGAGTAGGCACAGATACGCAGTATTTT. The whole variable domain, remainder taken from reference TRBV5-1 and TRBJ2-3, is KAGVTQTPRYLIKTRGQQVTLSCSPISGHRSVSWYQQTPGQGLQFLFEYFSETQRNKGNFPGRFSGRQFSNSRSEMNVSTLELGDSALYLCASSPALAGVGTDTQYFGPGTRLTVL.

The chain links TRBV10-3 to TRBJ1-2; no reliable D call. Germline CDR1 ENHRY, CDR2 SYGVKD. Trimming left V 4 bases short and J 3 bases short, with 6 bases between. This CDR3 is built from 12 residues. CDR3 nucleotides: TGTGCCATCAGTGTAGGAGACTATGGCTACACCTTC. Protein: CAISVGDYGYTF.

The CDR3 nucleotides read TGTGCCAGCAGACTAGGGGGAGAACCGTCCTATGGCTACACCTTC. This sequence encodes CASRLGGEPSYGYTF. J is TRBJ1-2 and V is TRBV27; D is possibly TRBD1 (6 bases). V was cut by 6 bases and J by 4 bases, with 18 bases left in between. The CDR3 has 15 amino acids. Germline CDR1 and CDR2: MNHEY and SMNVEV (reference sequence).

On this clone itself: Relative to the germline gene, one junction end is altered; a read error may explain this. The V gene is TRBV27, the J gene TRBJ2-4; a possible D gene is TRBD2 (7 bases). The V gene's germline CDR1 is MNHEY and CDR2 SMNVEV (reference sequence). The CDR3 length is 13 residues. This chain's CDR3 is CASRDNLGGGSSF. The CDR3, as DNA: TGTGCCAGCAGGGATAATCTCGGGGGCGGGAGTTCCTTC.

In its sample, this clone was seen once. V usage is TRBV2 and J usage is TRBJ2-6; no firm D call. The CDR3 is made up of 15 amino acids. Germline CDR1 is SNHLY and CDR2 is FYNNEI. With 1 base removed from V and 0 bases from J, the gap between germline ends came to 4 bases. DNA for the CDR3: TGTGCCAGCAGTGAAGTGAGCTCTGGGGCCAACGTCCTGACTTTC. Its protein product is CASSEVSSGANVLTF.

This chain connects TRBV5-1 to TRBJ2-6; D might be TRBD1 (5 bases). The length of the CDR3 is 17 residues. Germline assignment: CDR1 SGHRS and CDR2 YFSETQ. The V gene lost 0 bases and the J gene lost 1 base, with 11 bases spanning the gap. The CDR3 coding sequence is TGCGCCAGCAGCTTGGCACAGGAAAAATCTGGGGCCAACGTCCTGACTTTC. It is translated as CASSLAQEKSGANVLTF.

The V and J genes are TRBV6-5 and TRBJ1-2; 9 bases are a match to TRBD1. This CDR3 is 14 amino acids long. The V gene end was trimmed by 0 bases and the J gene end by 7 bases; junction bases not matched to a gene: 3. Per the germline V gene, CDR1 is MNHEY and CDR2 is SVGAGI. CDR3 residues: CASSYSGQGSGYTF. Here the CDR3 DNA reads TGTGCCAGCAGTTACTCGGGACAGGGTTCTGGCTACACCTTC.

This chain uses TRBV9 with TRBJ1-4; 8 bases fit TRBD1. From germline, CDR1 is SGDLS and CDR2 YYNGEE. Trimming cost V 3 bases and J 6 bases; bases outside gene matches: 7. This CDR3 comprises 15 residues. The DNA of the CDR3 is TGTGCCAGCAGCGAAACAGGGGGTATTGATGAAAAACTGTTTTTT. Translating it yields CASSETGGIDEKLFF.

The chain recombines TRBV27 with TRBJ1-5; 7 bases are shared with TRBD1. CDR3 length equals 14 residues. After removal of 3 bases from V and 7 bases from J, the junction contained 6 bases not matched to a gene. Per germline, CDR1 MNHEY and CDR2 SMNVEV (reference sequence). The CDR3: CASSFDRAGQPQHF. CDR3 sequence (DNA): TGTGCCAGCAGTTTCGACAGGGCCGGGCAGCCCCAGCATTTT.

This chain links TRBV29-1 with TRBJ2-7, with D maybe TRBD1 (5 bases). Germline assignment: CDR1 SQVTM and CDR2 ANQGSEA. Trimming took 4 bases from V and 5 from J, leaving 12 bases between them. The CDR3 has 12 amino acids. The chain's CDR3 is CSVVRGADEQYF. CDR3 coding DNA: TGCAGCGTTGTTAGGGGCGCGGACGAGCAGTACTTC.

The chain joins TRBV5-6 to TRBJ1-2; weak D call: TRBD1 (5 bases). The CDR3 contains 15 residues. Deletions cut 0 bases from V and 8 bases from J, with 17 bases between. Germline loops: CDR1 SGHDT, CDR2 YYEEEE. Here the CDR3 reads CASSLELFVGAGYTF. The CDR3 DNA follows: TGTGCCAGCAGCTTGGAGCTTTTCGTTGGGGCAGGCTACACCTTC.

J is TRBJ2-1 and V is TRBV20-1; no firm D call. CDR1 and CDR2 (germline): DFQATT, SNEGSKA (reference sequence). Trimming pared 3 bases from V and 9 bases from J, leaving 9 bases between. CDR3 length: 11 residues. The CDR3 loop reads CSASSGFEQFF. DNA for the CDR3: TGCAGTGCTAGTTCAGGTTTTGAGCAGTTCTTC.

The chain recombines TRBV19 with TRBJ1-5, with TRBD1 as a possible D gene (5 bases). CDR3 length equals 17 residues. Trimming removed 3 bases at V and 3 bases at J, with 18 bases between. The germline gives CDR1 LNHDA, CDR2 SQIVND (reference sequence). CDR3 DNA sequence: TGTGCCAGTAGTATCCCGCAGGGCCTTACCATCAATCAGCCCCAGCATTTT. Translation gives CASSIPQGLTINQPQHF.

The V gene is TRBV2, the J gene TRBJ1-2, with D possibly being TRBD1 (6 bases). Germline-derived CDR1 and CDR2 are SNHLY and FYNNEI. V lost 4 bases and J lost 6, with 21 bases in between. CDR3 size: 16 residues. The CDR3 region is CASSAARSTGENGYTF. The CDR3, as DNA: TGTGCCAGCAGTGCAGCCCGATCGACAGGAGAGAATGGCTACACCTTC.

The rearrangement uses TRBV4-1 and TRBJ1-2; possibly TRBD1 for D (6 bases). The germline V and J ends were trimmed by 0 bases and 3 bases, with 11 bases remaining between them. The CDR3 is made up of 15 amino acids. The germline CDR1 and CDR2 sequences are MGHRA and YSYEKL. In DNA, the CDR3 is TGCGCCAGCAGCCAAGACCTACAGGGATACTATGGCTACACCTTC. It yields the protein CASSQDLQGYYGYTF.